The 21 T cell receptor beta chains listed next were all sequenced from one sample in a study of T cell responses to AZD1222 COVID-19 vaccine. The repertoire was sequenced with immunoSEQ multiplex PCR; TCRdb's copy has only in-frame clones and lacks some. The data show approximately 88,000 clones, roughly nine tenths seen once. The sequencing used peripheral blood, collected 28 days after the second AZD1222 dose. These receptors were obtained from an adult who received the AZD1222 COVID-19 vaccine.

The V gene is TRBV6-1, the J gene TRBJ1-5, with a tentative D call TRBD1 (6 bases). V lost 4 bases to trimming and J lost 2 bases, with 15 bases between them. From germline, CDR1 is MNHNS and CDR2 SASEGT. The CDR3 covers 16 residues. CDR3 amino acids: CASSAGGSGRNQPQHF. The DNA for the CDR3 is TGTGCCAGCAGTGCCGGGGGCAGTGGGCGCAATCAGCCCCAGCATTTT.

V is TRBV11-2 and J is TRBJ2-1, with D possibly being TRBD2 (6 bases). Germline values: CDR1 SGHAT, CDR2 FQNNGV. This CDR3 is built from 15 residues. With 7 bases removed from V and 1 base from J, the gap between germline ends came to 14 bases. The CDR3 region has the DNA TGTGCCAGCACCAAGTCGGAGGGTTCCTACAATGAGCAGTTCTTC. This encodes CASTKSEGSYNEQFF. Complete variable domain (other parts from reference TRBV11-2 and TRBJ2-1): EAGVAQSPRYKIIEKRQSVAFWCNPISGHATLYWYQQILGQGPKLLIQFQNNGVVDDSQLPKDRFSAERLKGVDSTLKIQPAKLEDSAVYLCASTKSEGSYNEQFFGPGTRLTVL.

J is TRBJ2-2 and V is TRBV27; weak D call: TRBD2 (5 bases). V lost 6 bases and J 6 bases, leaving 14 bases between the germline ends. CDR1 and CDR2 (germline): MNHEY, SMNVEV (reference sequence). The CDR3 loop spans 14 amino acids. The CDR3 region has the DNA TGTGCCAGCAGCCCCCGAGCGGCTTCCGGGGAGCTGTTTTTT. Its protein product is CASSPRAASGELFF.

This clone has just a few counts. This chain joins TRBV7-9 and TRBJ1-6, with no clear D. The CDR3 has 14 amino acids. V was cut by 2 bases and J by 9 bases, with 11 bases left in between. Per the germline V gene, CDR1 is SEHNR and CDR2 is FQNEAQ (reference sequence). DNA of the CDR3: TGTGCCAGCAGCTTAAGTGACTATGGTTCACCCCTCCACTTT. Protein product: CASSLSDYGSPLHF.

The V and J genes are TRBV7-9 and TRBJ2-5; maybe TRBD1 (5 bases). Germline V lookup: CDR1 SEHNR, CDR2 FQNEAQ (reference sequence). The V and J ends lost 0 bases and 4 bases respectively, with 6 bases between them. The CDR3 extends over 13 amino acids. CDR3 nucleotides: TGTGCCAGCAGCTTAGCAGGGGTAGAGACCCAGTACTTC. This codes for CASSLAGVETQYF.

CDR3 sequence: CASSRDRFSGNTIYF. For the CDR3, the DNA is TGTGCCAGTAGTAGGGACCGGTTCTCTGGAAACACCATATATTTT. V and J are TRBV19 and TRBJ1-3; D possibly corresponds to TRBD1 (5 bases). From germline, CDR1 is LNHDA and CDR2 SQIVND (reference sequence). Trimming removed 4 bases from V and 0 bases from J, with 10 bases in between. The CDR3 extends over 15 amino acids.

J is TRBJ1-2 and V is TRBV10-2; TRBD1 matches at 12 bases. V was pared by 5 bases and J by 4 bases, with 5 bases of the junction left unmatched. The CDR3 extends over 15 amino acids. Germline V gene data show CDR1 as WSHSY and CDR2 as SAAADI. As DNA, the CDR3 is TGCGCCAGCAGTCCCGGGACAGGGGGCAGCTATGGCTACACCTTC. Encoded protein: CASSPGTGGSYGYTF.

V gene TRBV3-1 (or the pseudogene TRBV3-2) combines with J gene TRBJ2-5; possible D gene TRBD1, 6 bases. This CDR3 has 14 amino acids. V was clipped by 4 bases and J by 5 bases, with 14 bases between them. Germline CDR1 is LGHDT and CDR2 is YNNKEL (reference sequence). CDR3 in DNA: TGTGCCAGCAGCCCCTTGGGGGCACGGGAGACCCAGTACTTC. It yields the protein CASSPLGARETQYF.

The J gene is TRBJ1-4, the V gene TRBV11-2, with no clear D. CDR1 and CDR2 (germline): SGHAT, FQNNGV. The ends were cut back, 5 bases at V and 3 bases at J, with 7 bases in the middle. The length of the CDR3 is 13 residues. The CDR3 sequence: CASSAVSNEKLFF. As DNA, the CDR3 is TGTGCCAGCAGCGCCGTTTCTAATGAAAAACTGTTTTTT.

A single count supports this clone. The chain couples TRBV2 to TRBJ1-1; 7 bases agree with TRBD1. The trim removed 8 bases at V and 1 base at J, leaving 10 bases unmatched. CDR3 length: 15 residues. Looked up from germline, CDR1 is SNHLY and CDR2 is FYNNEI. The DNA for the CDR3 is TGTGCCAGCTTGGCCGACAGGGCAGCGAACACTGAAGCTTTCTTT. It is translated as CASLADRAANTEAFF. Using reference TRBV2 and TRBJ1-1 for the parts outside the CDR3, the full variable domain is EPEVTQTPSHQVTQMGQEVILRCVPISNHLYFYWYRQILGQKVEFLVSFYNNEISEKSEIFDDQFSVERPDGSNFTLKIRSTKLEDSAMYFCASLADRAANTEAFFGQGTRLTVV.

V gene TRBV28 combines with J gene TRBJ2-5, with 8 bases lining up with TRBD2. With 5 bases clipped from V and 5 bases from J, the junction kept 16 bases outside the gene matches. This CDR3 is 17 amino acids long. Per germline, CDR1 MDHEN and CDR2 SYDVKM. CDR3 nucleotide sequence: TGTGCCAGCAGTGCCCCCGGGGGAAGCGGGGGTGGGGAGACCCAGTACTTC. It encodes CASSAPGGSGGGETQYF. Based on the CDR3 plus reference TRBV28 and TRBJ2-5, the full variable domain is DVKVTQSSRYLVKRTGEKVFLECVQDMDHENMFWYRQDPGLGLRLIYFSYDVKMKEKGDIPEGYSVSREKKERFSLILESASTNQTSMYLCASSAPGGSGGGETQYFGPGTRLLVL.

This clone has just a few counts. This rearrangement joins TRBV6-1 to TRBJ1-2; possibly TRBD1 for D (5 bases). Trimming shortened V by 1 base and J by 2 bases, and 8 bases separated the two germline ends. The CDR3 runs 14 residues. CDR1 MNHNS and CDR2 SASEGT come from the germline V gene. The CDR3 bases are TGTGCCAGCAGTGAAGACAGGCGAAACTATGGCTACACCTTC. It codes for CASSEDRRNYGYTF.

V gene TRBV6-5 combines with J gene TRBJ2-7; tentative D call: TRBD1 (5 bases). Trimming removed 9 bases from V and 5 bases from J, with 17 bases in between. In germline, CDR1 is MNHEY, CDR2 SVGAGI. The CDR3 is 13 residues long. The CDR3 DNA sequence: TGTGCCAGTTCCCGGGCAGGGATGCACGAGCAGTACTTC. It translates to CASSRAGMHEQYF.

The J gene is TRBJ2-7, the V gene TRBV19; D is perhaps TRBD1 or TRBD2 (7 bases each). The V end was cut by 9 bases, the J end by 5 bases, with 26 bases between. Germline V lookup: CDR1 LNHDA, CDR2 SQIVND (reference sequence). The CDR3 is 16 amino acids. The CDR3 DNA sequence: TGTGCCAGCCGCCCTGGGGGAGGGGGCGCAAACGACGAGCAGTACTTC. Translated, it gives CASRPGGGGANDEQYF.

V usage is TRBV6-4 and J usage is TRBJ2-3, with D perhaps given as TRBD1 or TRBD2 (5 bases each). This CDR3 has 14 residues. Deletions cut 3 bases from V and 4 bases from J, with 11 bases between. Germline CDR1 MRHNA, CDR2 SNTAGT. CDR3 DNA: TGTGCCAGCAGTGATGCTCAGGGAGCAGATACGCAGTATTTT. Encoded protein: CASSDAQGADTQYF.

The V and J genes are TRBV5-1 and TRBJ2-7; 8 positions match TRBD1. Germline CDR1 SGHRS, CDR2 YFSETQ. V was clipped by 2 bases and J by 3 bases; unmatched bases: 7. The CDR3 extends over 15 amino acids. CDR3 sequence: CASSFDQGAGYEQYF. CDR3 in DNA: TGCGCCAGCAGCTTCGATCAGGGGGCAGGCTACGAGCAGTACTTC.

This sequence joins TRBV2 and TRBJ2-1; weak D call: TRBD1 (5 bases). CDR1 and CDR2 (germline): SNHLY, FYNNEI. The CDR3 contains 13 residues. The germline V and J ends were trimmed by 7 bases and 4 bases, with 11 bases remaining between them. CDR3 loop: CASKTEAYNEQFF. CDR3 sequence (DNA): TGTGCCAGCAAGACAGAGGCTTACAATGAGCAGTTCTTC.

This chain links TRBV24-1 with TRBJ2-1; TRBD1 matches 10 bases. Germline assignment: CDR1 KGHDR and CDR2 SFDVKD. This CDR3 is built from 16 residues. With V trimmed by 2 bases and J by 7 bases, 7 bases remained unmatched. The CDR3 protein is CATSDSGQGSRNEQFF. For the CDR3, the DNA is TGTGCCACCAGTGATTCGGGACAGGGGTCGAGAAATGAGCAGTTCTTC.

In this sample, this clone turned up a few times. The chain uses TRBV18 and TRBJ2-6; no firm D call. CDR1 and CDR2 from the germline V gene are KGHSH and LQKENI. V lost 3 bases, J lost 1 base, and 10 bases lay in between. CDR3 length: 16 amino acids. CDR3 loop: CASSPSYLSGANVLTF. In DNA form, the CDR3 reads TGTGCCAGCTCACCCTCTTACCTATCTGGGGCCAACGTCCTGACTTTC.

About this clone itself: Mismatch with germline at one junction end may stem from a read error. The V and J genes are TRBV19 and TRBJ1-2; 9 bases are a match to TRBD1. Germline V gives CDR1 LNHDA, CDR2 SQIVND (reference sequence). CDR3 size: 17 residues. The chain's CDR3 is CAGSNSQGASFNYGYTF. In DNA form, the CDR3 reads TGTGCCGGTAGTAATTCACAGGGGGCTTCGTTTAACTATGGCTACACCTTC.

The gene calls are TRBV24-1 and TRBJ2-7; tentative D call: TRBD1 (6 bases). From germline, CDR1 is KGHDR and CDR2 SFDVKD. The CDR3 is 13 amino acids. The germline V and J ends were trimmed by 7 bases and 2 bases, with 11 bases remaining between them. CDR3 coding DNA: TGTGCCACCAGACAGGGTGGAACCTACGAGCAGTACTTC. Its protein product is CATRQGGTYEQYF.